The 10 T cell receptor beta chains listed next were all sequenced from one sample in a study of blood T cell repertoires in COVID-19 (TCRdb year 2020). The library was prepared using the immunoSEQ multiplex PCR assay. This is the immuneACCESS table as TCRdb keeps it, with only in-frame sequences that have V and J called. A part of the clones is gone; compared with another copy, unresolved V genes explain less than half, and the rest is unexplained. The table for this sample lists fewer than 600,000 clones; roughly 88% of them were counted only once. The ten largest clones represent around 1.9% of the sample. Sequences were obtained from PBMCs or T cells enriched from blood (not recorded which). The origin of the receptors is a woman in her thirties or forties who had recovered from COVID-19.

The V gene is TRBV11-3, the J gene TRBJ1-2; no reliable D call. Germline CDR1 reads SGHNT; CDR2 reads YENEEA. The CDR3 sequence is 12 residues long. V lost 4 bases, J lost 8 bases, and 11 bases lay in between. CDR3 DNA: TGTGCCAGCAGCTCTGGTGGGGAGGGCTACACCTTC. Amino acid sequence: CASSSGGEGYTF.

The V and J genes are TRBV5-4 and TRBJ2-5, with D perhaps matching TRBD2 (6 bases). The germline V and J ends were trimmed by 2 bases and 2 bases, with 7 bases remaining between them. The CDR3 is 13 amino acids. Germline lookup yields CDR1 SGHNT and CDR2 YYREEE (reference sequence). Written as DNA, the CDR3 is TGTGCCAGCAGCTTTCGGGGGCAAGAGACCCAGTACTTC. Translated: CASSFRGQETQYF. Together with reference TRBV5-4 and TRBJ2-5, the CDR3 gives the full variable domain: ETGVTQSPTHLIKTRGQQVTLRCSSQSGHNTVSWYQQALGQGPQFIFQYYREEENGRGNFPPRFSGLQFPNYSSELNVNALELDDSALYLCASSFRGQETQYFGPGTRLLVL.

The chain couples TRBV3-1 (or the pseudogene TRBV3-2) to TRBJ2-1, with 15 bases that match TRBD2. With 6 bases clipped from V and 5 bases from J, the junction kept 8 bases outside the gene matches. CDR1 LGHDT and CDR2 YNNKEL come from the germline V gene (reference sequence). The CDR3 is 17 residues long. DNA for the CDR3: TGTGCCAGCAGAGGACTAGCGGGAGGGCCGGCTCACAATGAGCAGTTCTTC. This sequence encodes CASRGLAGGPAHNEQFF.

The V and J genes are TRBV18 and TRBJ2-5, with D hard to call. The length of the CDR3 is 15 residues. Germline V lookup: CDR1 KGHSH, CDR2 LQKENI. V was cut by 1 base and J by 2 bases, with 11 bases left in between. The CDR3, as DNA: TGTGCCAGCTCACCACTAGGCGGAAGACAAGAGACCCAGTACTTC. Amino acids: CASSPLGGRQETQYF.

The V gene is TRBV29-1, the J gene TRBJ1-4, with 12 bases that match TRBD1. Germline V gene data show CDR1 as SQVTM and CDR2 as ANQGSEA. Unmatched junction bases numbered 6, after V lost 7 bases and J lost 6 bases. CDR3 size: 14 residues. CDR3 amino acids: CSGGQGAQDEKLFF. For the CDR3, the DNA is TGCAGCGGGGGACAGGGGGCGCAAGATGAAAAACTGTTTTTT.

The rearrangement joins TRBV7-6 to TRBJ1-4; 10 positions agree with TRBD1. Germline V gives CDR1 SGHVS, CDR2 FNYEAQ. After removal of 2 bases from V and 14 bases from J, the junction contained 14 bases not matched to a gene. The CDR3 contains 16 residues. The CDR3 bases are TGTGCCAGCAGCTTATCTAGGGACAGGGGCGCAATAGGGCTGTTTTTT. Translated: CASSLSRDRGAIGLFF.

This clone was recorded once. This chain joins TRBV7-9 and TRBJ2-2; D not resolved. Trimming removed 1 base at V and 8 bases at J, with 11 bases between. Looked up from germline, CDR1 is SEHNR and CDR2 is FQNEAQ (reference sequence). The CDR3 covers 14 residues. CDR3 DNA: TGTGCCAGCAGCTTAGTTAAGCTGCCGGGGGAGCTGTTTTTT. It yields the protein CASSLVKLPGELFF.

The gene calls are TRBV10-3 and TRBJ1-2; D is unclear. The CDR3 runs 12 residues. Germline-derived CDR1 and CDR2 are ENHRY and SYGVKD. Between the trimmed V and J ends, which lost 0 bases and 5 bases, there was a span of 4 bases. CDR3 nucleotide sequence: TGTGCCATCAGTGAGTCGGAGTATGGCTACACCTTC. Protein product: CAISESEYGYTF.

The gene calls are TRBV5-1 and TRBJ2-7; 7 bases are shared with TRBD2. V dropped 4 bases and J dropped 3; count of bases not matched to a gene: 10. Germline values: CDR1 SGHRS, CDR2 YFSETQ. This CDR3 has 15 residues. The CDR3 is CASSARSGEYYEQYF. The DNA of the CDR3 is TGCGCCAGCAGCGCGCGGAGCGGGGAGTACTACGAGCAGTACTTC.

This clone was seen once. V and J are TRBV10-3 and TRBJ1-2; a possible D gene is TRBD1 (5 bases). Trimming left V 6 bases short and J 3 bases short, with 14 bases between. Germline V gene sequence: CDR1 ENHRY, CDR2 SYGVKD. This CDR3 is built from 14 residues. The chain's CDR3 is CAIRQPGKDYGYTF. CDR3 nucleotide sequence: TGTGCCATCAGACAGCCAGGGAAGGACTATGGCTACACCTTC.